The clone carrying this T cell receptor (beta chain) was observed many times. V lost 4 bases and J lost 2; bases outside the gene matches: 7. The CDR3 covers 15 residues. CDR1 WSHSY and CDR2 SAAADI come from the germline V gene. Arm-PCR of CDR3 regions and iRepertoire HTBI primers were the basis on which TCR beta libraries were built. TCRdb passed the multiplex PCR reads through MiXCR, listing each CDR3 protein once. The data contain hundreds of thousands of distinct CDR3 sequences, about 12% of them singletons. This record comes from a study of regulatory T cells in long-lasting Graves disease. The time point was: newly diagnosed GD, antithyroid drugs for less than 3 months. From PBMCs, RNA was extracted and then used to make the TCR library. In addition, the sample was reused for a study of T cells in Graves' hyperthyroidism and ophthalmopathy.

Specimen: peripheral blood mononuclear cells (PBMCs), collected at new diagnosis, from a patient treated with antithyroid drugs. This rearrangement joins TRBV10-2 to TRBJ2-5, with 7 bases matching TRBD2. This clonotype was sampled from a woman aged 25 to 39 with Graves disease. CDR3 in DNA: TGCGCCAGCAGTGTCCTGGCGGGGGTACAAGAGACCCAGTACTTC. Protein product: CASSVLAGVQETQYF.